The 14 T cell receptor beta chains presented below share a single source sample, sequenced in a study of shared clonotypes between healthy human individuals. Clones were sequenced by immunoSEQ multiplex PCR, and TCRdb holds only the in-frame ones, with some missing. The top ten hold 13% of the sample, which has hundreds of thousands of clones, 75% to 85% seen once. Sequencing was carried out using PBMCs. The origin of the receptors is a woman between 40 and 55 years old in good health. Some clones in this sample may be carry-over from other donors' samples.

CDR3 in DNA: TGCGCCAGCACCCTCCAGGTGGGCTCCTACGAGCAGTACTTC. Translated, it gives CASTLQVGSYEQYF. This sequence joins TRBV5-1 and TRBJ2-7; D not resolved. CDR1 is SGHRS and CDR2 is YFSETQ in the germline V gene. This CDR3 has 14 residues. The V end was cut by 6 bases, the J end by 0 bases, with 13 bases between.

J is TRBJ1-2 and V is TRBV6-1; perhaps TRBD1 as D (5 bases). The CDR3 loop spans 14 amino acids. Trimming left V 3 bases short and J 2 bases short, with 10 bases between. The V gene's germline CDR1 is MNHNS and CDR2 SASEGT. CDR3 sequence reads: CASSDLGRNYGYTF. The CDR3 nucleotides are TGTGCCAGCAGTGATTTGGGGCGGAACTATGGCTACACCTTC.

This chain uses TRBV18 with TRBJ2-3, with D hard to call. The CDR3 runs 14 residues. Looked up from germline, CDR1 is KGHSH and CDR2 is LQKENI. Trimming cost V 3 bases and J 0 bases, with 7 bases left between them. CDR3 in amino acids: CASSPLDSTDTQYF. In DNA, the CDR3 is TGTGCCAGCTCACCCTTGGATAGCACAGATACGCAGTATTTT. Together with reference TRBV18 and TRBJ2-3, the CDR3 gives the full variable domain: NAGVMQNPRHLVRRRGQEARLRCSPMKGHSHVYWYRQLPEEGLKFMVYLQKENIIDESGMPKERFSAEFPKEGPSILRIQQVVRGDSAAYFCASSPLDSTDTQYFGPGTRLTVL.

This sequence joins TRBV30 and TRBJ1-5, with D perhaps matching TRBD1 (5 bases). V lost 2 bases, J lost 8 bases, and 16 bases lay in between. The CDR3 is made up of 14 amino acids. From germline, CDR1 is GTSNPN and CDR2 SVGIG (reference sequence). CDR3 in DNA: TGTGCCTGGAGTCCAGAGGGGCCAACGGAGCCCCAGCATTTT. This sequence encodes CAWSPEGPTEPQHF.

This clone was observed many times. The CDR3 reads CASSLSGNAETQYF. DNA for the CDR3: TGTGCCAGCAGCTTAAGCGGGAACGCGGAGACCCAGTACTTC. V gene TRBV11-2 combines with J gene TRBJ2-5, with 7 nucleotides matching TRBD2. The CDR3 is 14 amino acids. Germline values: CDR1 SGHAT, CDR2 FQNNGV. With V trimmed by 2 bases and J by 5 bases, 5 bases remained unmatched.

The rearrangement joins TRBV4-1 to TRBJ2-7; D tentatively fits TRBD1 or TRBD2 (5 bases each). The germline V gene encodes CDR1 MGHRA and CDR2 YSYEKL. The CDR3 consists of 16 residues. V was cut by 3 bases and J by 2 bases, with 17 bases left in between. The CDR3 coding sequence is TGCGCCAGCAGCCACCCCTGGGGGACGGACACCTACGAGCAGTACTTC. Protein: CASSHPWGTDTYEQYF.

J is TRBJ1-4 and V is TRBV25-1; D unclear. The CDR3 covers 12 residues. Trimming took 6 bases from V and 8 from J, leaving 10 bases between them. Germline V lookup: CDR1 MGHDK, CDR2 SYGVNS. The CDR3 nucleotides are TGTGCCAGCAGCTTATGGAGGGAAAAACTGTTTTTT. Its translation: CASSLWREKLFF.

The V and J genes are TRBV7-2 and TRBJ2-7; the D is unclear. The CDR3 has 12 residues. V dropped 2 bases and J dropped 6 bases, with 8 bases sitting between them. Germline CDR1 reads SGHTA; CDR2 reads FQGNSA. The CDR3 nucleotides read TGTGCCAGCAGCTTATTACACAGCGAGCAGTACTTC. Its protein product is CASSLLHSEQYF.

The chain combines TRBV7-3 with TRBJ1-2, with TRBD1 identical over 9 bases. Germline lookup yields CDR1 SGHTA and CDR2 FQGTGA. The CDR3 is 15 residues long. V was pared by 5 bases and J by 4 bases, with 8 bases of the junction left unmatched. CDR3 sequence reads: CASSITGGTGYGYTF. The CDR3 DNA is TGTGCCAGCAGCATCACAGGGGGCACTGGCTATGGCTACACCTTC.

This chain uses TRBV29-1 with TRBJ1-1; D is ambiguous. The germline V gene has CDR1 SQVTM and CDR2 ANQGSEA. The CDR3 length is 11 residues. V was cut by 6 bases and J by 4 bases, with 9 bases left in between. The CDR3 is CSVREVTEAFF. In DNA, the CDR3 is TGCAGCGTGCGAGAGGTCACTGAAGCTTTCTTT. The full variable domain, with the rest looked up from reference TRBV29-1 and TRBJ1-1, is SAVISQKPSRDICQRGTSLTIQCQVDSQVTMMFWYRQQPGQSLTLIATANQGSEATYESGFVIDKFPISRPNLTFSTLTVSNMSPEDSSIYLCSVREVTEAFFGQGTRLTVV.

V usage is TRBV7-9 and J usage is TRBJ2-5; 9 nucleotides line up with TRBD1. Germline CDR1 and CDR2: SEHNR and FQNEAQ (reference sequence). The CDR3 has 16 residues. Trimming removed 4 bases from V and 5 bases from J; junction bases left unmatched: 11. The CDR3 region is CASSSRGGQGWETQYF. Here the CDR3 DNA reads TGTGCCAGCAGCTCTAGGGGGGGACAGGGATGGGAGACCCAGTACTTC.

The V gene is TRBV15, the J gene TRBJ2-7; 7 bases fit TRBD2. With V trimmed by 1 base and J by 3 bases, 9 bases remained unmatched. The CDR3 is made up of 16 amino acids. Germline V gene data show CDR1 as LNHNV and CDR2 as YYDKDF (reference sequence). The CDR3 sequence: CATSRGVGAGDYEQYF. In DNA, the CDR3 is TGTGCCACCAGCAGAGGAGTCGGCGCGGGGGACTACGAGCAGTACTTC.

The chain employs TRBV5-1 and TRBJ2-1; TRBD1 might be the D (6 bases). CDR1 and CDR2 from the germline V gene are SGHRS and YFSETQ. CDR3 length: 19 residues. V lost 6 bases and J 3 bases, leaving 28 bases between the germline ends. CDR3 in DNA: TGCGCCAGCACCTCCCGAACAGAGGCGCACAGGGAGCTCTACAATGAGCAGTTCTTC. Translation gives CASTSRTEAHRELYNEQFF.

For this clone: The identical CDR3 is also encoded by other nucleotide sequences in the sample. The V call is TRBV5-1, the J call TRBJ1-2; TRBD1 agrees at 10 bases. With 4 bases clipped from V and 1 base from J, the junction kept 10 bases outside the gene matches. The CDR3 contains 17 residues. The germline CDR1 and CDR2 sequences are SGHRS and YFSETQ. The CDR3 nucleotides read TGCGCCAGCAGCGCATACCGGGACAGGGGAGTTAACTATGGCTACACCTTC. Protein: CASSAYRDRGVNYGYTF.